This TCR beta chain comes out of a study of OX40 agonist ivuxolimab in advanced cancers. Study context: Treatment received earlier with anti-PD-1, anti-PD-L1 or anti-CTLA-4 agents was allowed, and under 50% had some. Study observations and caveats: Researchers report that CD8+ T cells had, on average, more expanded clones than CD4+. Both CD4+ and CD8+ T cell populations in blood had undergone clonal expansion by week 6 at 0.1 to 3.0 mg/kg. Some of the lowest clonal expansion was seen in partial responders at 0.1-3.0 mg/kg.

From germline, CDR1 is SGHDT and CDR2 YYEEEE. The CDR3 spans 18 residues. The junction had 13 bases not matched to a gene; V was cut back by 0 bases and J by 5 bases. Sequenced by immunoSEQ multiplex PCR; TCRdb stores in-frame clones only, minus some. The sample holds about 60,000 clones, about 88% seen once. There are a few counts of this clone. Its antigen is still unknown. Sequencing was performed on CD4+ or CD8+ T cells sorted from blood, taken in a trial of the OX40 agonist ivuxolimab. This receptor was identified in an adult with an advanced solid tumor such as melanoma, head and neck, liver or kidney cancer. This sequence joins TRBV5-6 and TRBJ2-1, with TRBD2 matching over 8 bases. CDR3: CASSLGYFGREADNEQFF. In DNA, the CDR3 is TGTGCCAGCAGCTTGGGGTATTTCGGGCGGGAGGCCGACAATGAGCAGTTCTTC.